The clone carrying this TCR beta chain was seen only a few times. This sample was included in a study of blood T cell repertoires in COVID-19. Overall study: Nucleic acid was either cDNA or gDNA, and it came from T cells, B-cell-depleted T cells, or PBMCs.

Here immunoSEQ multiplex PCR was the method, and the copy in TCRdb shows in-frame clones only, minus some. This sample has about 240,000 clones, with about 82% found just once. The CDR3 consists of 15 residues. With 6 bases clipped from V and 6 bases from J, the junction kept 9 bases outside the gene matches. In germline, CDR1 is MNHEY, CDR2 SVGAGI. V and J are TRBV6-5 and TRBJ1-5, with 9 bases matching TRBD1. Material: peripheral blood. The receptor was derived from a woman in her fifties or sixties with active or convalescent COVID-19. CDR3 protein: CASRPTGGSGQPQHF. In DNA form, the CDR3 reads TGTGCCAGCAGGCCTACAGGGGGCTCAGGTCAGCCCCAGCATTTT.